This T cell receptor beta chain stems from a study of blood T cell repertoires in COVID-19. Study-wide context: The samples span acute and convalescent COVID-19 from the United States, Italy and Spain.

Sequenced by immunoSEQ multiplex PCR; TCRdb stores in-frame clones only, minus some. The table has 55,000 to 65,000 clones, almost 90% seen once. The CDR3 consists of 14 residues. CDR1 and CDR2 from the germline V gene are MNHEY and SVGEGT. V lost 4 bases and J lost 8; bases outside the gene matches: 5. The V call is TRBV6-2 or TRBV6-3, the J call TRBJ1-6; 7 bases are shared with TRBD1. The origin of this receptor is a man between 60 and 75 years old with acute or convalescent COVID-19. The sample was peripheral blood. CDR3 region: CASSWDSAHSPLHF. CDR3 bases: TGTGCCAGCAGTTGGGACAGCGCCCATTCACCCCTCCACTTT.